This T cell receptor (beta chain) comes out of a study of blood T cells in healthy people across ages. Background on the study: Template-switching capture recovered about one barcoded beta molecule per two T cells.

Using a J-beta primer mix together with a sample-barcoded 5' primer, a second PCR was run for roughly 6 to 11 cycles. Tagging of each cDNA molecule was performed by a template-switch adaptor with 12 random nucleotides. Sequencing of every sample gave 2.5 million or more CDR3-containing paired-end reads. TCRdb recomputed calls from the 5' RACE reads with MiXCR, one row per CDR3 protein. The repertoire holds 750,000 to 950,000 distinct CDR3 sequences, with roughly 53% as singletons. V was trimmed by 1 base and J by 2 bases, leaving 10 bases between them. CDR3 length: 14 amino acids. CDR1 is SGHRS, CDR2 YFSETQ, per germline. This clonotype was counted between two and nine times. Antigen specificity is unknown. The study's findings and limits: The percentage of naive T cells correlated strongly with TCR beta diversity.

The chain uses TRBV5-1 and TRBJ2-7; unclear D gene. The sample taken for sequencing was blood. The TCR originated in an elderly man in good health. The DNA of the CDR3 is TGCGCCAGCAGCTTGTTTAGGGTTCCCTACGAGCAGTACTTC. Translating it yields CASSLFRVPYEQYF.